A selection of T cell receptor beta chains follows, all from one sample in a study of identical twins. TCRdb passed the 5' RACE reads through MiXCR, listing each CDR3 protein once. This sample yields about 470,000 distinct CDR3 sequences, of which 20% to 25% are seen a single time; 2.9% belongs to the top ten. These data were likewise used in another study, on T cells expressing NK-cell markers.

The sample was CD4+ T cells sorted from blood. These TCRs come from a woman in her late teens or twenties in good health. Both conserved end residues are part of each CDR3. The order of the fields is V gene, J gene, clone size, D gene, CDR3 DNA, CDR3 protein. The D gene is left open where the match is weak. Clone size is shown for a subset of rows, as once, few, many or a class of expanded clone.

v_call: TRBV2; j_call: TRBJ2-1; clone_size: few; d_call: TRBD2; cdr3_nt: TGTGGGGTCGGGAGGGCCGATGAGCAGTTCTTC; cdr3_aa: CGVGRADEQFF
v_call: TRBV19; j_call: TRBJ2-1; clone_size: few; d_call: TRBD1; cdr3_nt: TGTGCCAGCTCCCCTACACAGGGGAGCTCCTACAATGAGCAGTTCTTC; cdr3_aa: CASSPTQGSSYNEQFF
v_call: TRBV21-1; j_call: TRBJ2-7; clone_size: -; d_call: -; cdr3_nt: TGTGCCAGCAGCAAGGGGGTCTCCTACGAGCAGTACTTC; cdr3_aa: CASSKGVSYEQYF
v_call: TRBV7-3; j_call: TRBJ2-5; clone_size: few; d_call: TRBD2; cdr3_nt: TGTGCCAGCAGCCCCACGGCCACTAGCGGGCAAGAGACCCAGTACTTC; cdr3_aa: CASSPTATSGQETQYF
v_call: TRBV20-1; j_call: TRBJ2-2; clone_size: -; d_call: -; cdr3_nt: TGCAGTGCTAGAGTATTTACCCCGTCCACCGGGGAGCTGTTTTTT; cdr3_aa: CSARVFTPSTGELFF
v_call: TRBV24-1; j_call: TRBJ1-1; clone_size: -; d_call: -; cdr3_nt: TGTGCCACCAGTGATGGGGTCAAGGCTTTCTTT; cdr3_aa: CATSDGVKAFF
v_call: TRBV4-1; j_call: TRBJ2-1; clone_size: many; d_call: TRBD1; cdr3_nt: TGCGCCAGCAGCCCGACAGGGTGGGGATACAATGAGCAGTTCTTC; cdr3_aa: CASSPTGWGYNEQFF
v_call: TRBV3-1; j_call: TRBJ1-2; clone_size: few; d_call: -; cdr3_nt: TGTGCCAGCAGCCAAGACAATAACTATGGCTACACCTTC; cdr3_aa: CASSQDNNYGYTF
v_call: TRBV29-1; j_call: TRBJ2-1; clone_size: -; d_call: TRBD1; cdr3_nt: TGCAGGGCGGGACAGGGCTACAATGAGCAGTTCTTC; cdr3_aa: CRAGQGYNEQFF
v_call: TRBV11-2; j_call: TRBJ2-1; clone_size: -; d_call: -; cdr3_nt: TGTGCCAGCAGCTGGCCGCGGAACAATGAGCAGTTCTTC; cdr3_aa: CASSWPRNNEQFF
v_call: TRBV5-1; j_call: TRBJ2-3; clone_size: -; d_call: TRBD2; cdr3_nt: TGCGCCAGCGGGACTAGCGGGAGTGGAGATACGCAGTATTTT; cdr3_aa: CASGTSGSGDTQYF
v_call: TRBV29-1; j_call: TRBJ2-5; clone_size: many; d_call: -; cdr3_nt: TGCAGCGTTGTGGCAGGGGGGGAGACCCAGTACTTC; cdr3_aa: CSVVAGGETQYF
v_call: TRBV10-3; j_call: TRBJ2-1; clone_size: -; d_call: -; cdr3_nt: TGTGCCATCAGGACAGGAACCAATGAGCAGTTCTTC; cdr3_aa: CAIRTGTNEQFF
v_call: TRBV7-6; j_call: TRBJ1-1; clone_size: many; d_call: -; cdr3_nt: TGTGCCAGCAGCTTAGCCCCAAGGGGACGTAGGACGAACACTGAAGCTTTCTTT; cdr3_aa: CASSLAPRGRRTNTEAFF
v_call: TRBV14; j_call: TRBJ2-1; clone_size: few; d_call: -; cdr3_nt: TGTGCCAGCAGCGTTTCTTCGACTGTGGATGAGCAGTTCTTC; cdr3_aa: CASSVSSTVDEQFF
v_call: TRBV20-1; j_call: TRBJ2-7; clone_size: few; d_call: -; cdr3_nt: TGCAGTGCTAGAAAAAGACAGACGAGCTCCTACGAGCAGTACTTC; cdr3_aa: CSARKRQTSSYEQYF
v_call: TRBV3-1; j_call: TRBJ2-1; clone_size: few; d_call: -; cdr3_nt: TGTGCCAGCAGAAACGCCTACAATGAGCAGTTCTTC; cdr3_aa: CASRNAYNEQFF
v_call: TRBV15; j_call: TRBJ2-5; clone_size: -; d_call: -; cdr3_nt: TGTGCCACCAGCAGAGAACCGGGACACCAAGAGACCCAGTACTTC; cdr3_aa: CATSREPGHQETQYF
v_call: TRBV7-9; j_call: TRBJ2-3; clone_size: -; d_call: TRBD1; cdr3_nt: TGTGCCAGCAGCGCGCACCCGGGACAGAACACAGATACGCAGTATTTT; cdr3_aa: CASSAHPGQNTDTQYF
v_call: TRBV11-1; j_call: TRBJ2-7; clone_size: few; d_call: -; cdr3_nt: TGTGCCAGCAGCTTAATCGGGGGCCTTGCCCCACGAGGAAACGAGCAGTACTTC; cdr3_aa: CASSLIGGLAPRGNEQYF
v_call: TRBV7-8; j_call: TRBJ2-3; clone_size: few; d_call: -; cdr3_nt: TGTGCCAGCAGCGGGGCAGACCAGCAGTATTTT; cdr3_aa: CASSGADQQYF
v_call: TRBV5-5; j_call: TRBJ2-2; clone_size: -; d_call: -; cdr3_nt: TGTGCCAGCAGCCCATGGGCCTCCGACACCGGGGAGCTGTTTTTT; cdr3_aa: CASSPWASDTGELFF
v_call: TRBV2; j_call: TRBJ2-3; clone_size: few; d_call: -; cdr3_nt: TGTGCCAGCAGACAGATAGCAGATACGCAGTATTTT; cdr3_aa: CASRQIADTQYF
v_call: TRBV10-3; j_call: TRBJ2-1; clone_size: -; d_call: TRBD2; cdr3_nt: TGTGCCATCAGAACAACGGGACTAGCAATAAATGAGCAGTTCTTC; cdr3_aa: CAIRTTGLAINEQFF
v_call: TRBV29-1; j_call: TRBJ1-3; clone_size: -; d_call: -; cdr3_nt: TGCAGCGTTGGAGAGGACACCATATATTTT; cdr3_aa: CSVGEDTIYF
v_call: TRBV3-1; j_call: TRBJ2-1; clone_size: -; d_call: TRBD1; cdr3_nt: TGTGCCAGCAGCCTAGGGGGCCCCCTTATGTCACAAGGGCAGTTCTTC; cdr3_aa: CASSLGGPLMSQGQFF
v_call: TRBV12-3/TRBV12-4; j_call: TRBJ1-5; clone_size: -; d_call: TRBD1; cdr3_nt: TGTGCCAGCAGTTTAGGGAACAGGGGCAGCAATCAGCCCCAGCATTTT; cdr3_aa: CASSLGNRGSNQPQHF
v_call: TRBV5-1; j_call: TRBJ2-7; clone_size: few; d_call: TRBD1; cdr3_nt: TGCGCCAGCAGCTCCAACAGGGGAGCCGCCTACGAGCAGTACTTC; cdr3_aa: CASSSNRGAAYEQYF
v_call: TRBV5-1; j_call: TRBJ1-1; clone_size: few; d_call: -; cdr3_nt: TGCGCCAGCAGCGTCGGACTGTCAGGCACTGAAGCTTTCTTT; cdr3_aa: CASSVGLSGTEAFF
v_call: TRBV7-2; j_call: TRBJ2-2; clone_size: -; d_call: -; cdr3_nt: TGTGCCAGCATCCAAAGGGCGGGGGCATACACCGGGGAGCTGTTTTTT; cdr3_aa: CASIQRAGAYTGELFF
v_call: TRBV9; j_call: TRBJ1-5; clone_size: few; d_call: -; cdr3_nt: TGTGCCAGCAGCGTAGGGGACCGCAATCAGCCCCAGCATTTT; cdr3_aa: CASSVGDRNQPQHF
v_call: TRBV2; j_call: TRBJ2-1; clone_size: few; d_call: TRBD2; cdr3_nt: TGTGCCAGCAGTGGGGAAGCGGGGGGGATTAATGAGCAGTTCTTC; cdr3_aa: CASSGEAGGINEQFF
v_call: TRBV27; j_call: TRBJ2-3; clone_size: once; d_call: TRBD2; cdr3_nt: TGTGCCAGCAGTCATCTAGCGGGTCGCACAGATACGCAGTATTTT; cdr3_aa: CASSHLAGRTDTQYF
v_call: TRBV10-3; j_call: TRBJ2-1; clone_size: few; d_call: TRBD2; cdr3_nt: TGTGCCACGAAAGGGACTAGCGGGGGCAACAATGAGCAGTTCTTC; cdr3_aa: CATKGTSGGNNEQFF
v_call: TRBV5-1; j_call: TRBJ2-2; clone_size: -; d_call: -; cdr3_nt: TGCGCCAGCAGCTTGGTCACTATGAGAACCGGGGAGCTGTTTTTT; cdr3_aa: CASSLVTMRTGELFF
v_call: TRBV20-1; j_call: TRBJ2-5; clone_size: -; d_call: -; cdr3_nt: TGCAGTGCTAGTCCAGTCCAAGAGACCCAGTACTTC; cdr3_aa: CSASPVQETQYF
v_call: TRBV12-3/TRBV12-4; j_call: TRBJ1-4; clone_size: -; d_call: TRBD1; cdr3_nt: TGTGCCAGCAGATCCGGGACAGTAAATGAAAAACTGTTTTTT; cdr3_aa: CASRSGTVNEKLFF
v_call: TRBV6-1; j_call: TRBJ2-1; clone_size: -; d_call: TRBD2; cdr3_nt: TGTGCCAGCAGTGAACCCTCGCGGGGGGAGCAGTTCTTC; cdr3_aa: CASSEPSRGEQFF
v_call: TRBV29-1; j_call: TRBJ2-3; clone_size: few; d_call: -; cdr3_nt: TGCAGCGCTCAAACAGGGGAGGGCACAGATACGCAGTATTTT; cdr3_aa: CSAQTGEGTDTQYF
v_call: TRBV20-1; j_call: TRBJ2-7; clone_size: few; d_call: TRBD1; cdr3_nt: TGCAGTGCCACCGACAGGGGAGTATCCTACGAGCAGTACTTC; cdr3_aa: CSATDRGVSYEQYF
v_call: TRBV20-1; j_call: TRBJ2-5; clone_size: -; d_call: TRBD2; cdr3_nt: TGCAGTGCTTCACCAAGTCACGCGGGAGTACGGGAGACCCAGTACTTC; cdr3_aa: CSASPSHAGVRETQYF
v_call: TRBV20-1; j_call: TRBJ2-5; clone_size: -; d_call: TRBD1; cdr3_nt: TGCAGTGCTTCGGGACAGCTCCAAGAGACCCAGTACTTC; cdr3_aa: CSASGQLQETQYF
v_call: TRBV12-5; j_call: TRBJ2-2; clone_size: -; d_call: -; cdr3_nt: TGTGCTAGTGGTTTGGTCCTCCCGAACACCGGGGAGCTGTTTTTT; cdr3_aa: CASGLVLPNTGELFF
v_call: TRBV15; j_call: TRBJ2-3; clone_size: few; d_call: TRBD2; cdr3_nt: TGTGCCACCAGCAGAGAAGTCGTGTACAGCGGGGGGAGCACAGATACGCAGTATTTT; cdr3_aa: CATSREVVYSGGSTDTQYF
v_call: TRBV12-3/TRBV12-4; j_call: TRBJ1-2; clone_size: -; d_call: -; cdr3_nt: TGTGCCAGCAGTAAACATATGGCCAGGACAGCGTATGGCTACACCTTC; cdr3_aa: CASSKHMARTAYGYTF
v_call: TRBV7-9; j_call: TRBJ1-1; clone_size: few; d_call: TRBD1; cdr3_nt: TGTGCCAGCAGCCCGTGGACAGGGAAGAACACTGAAGCTTTCTTT; cdr3_aa: CASSPWTGKNTEAFF
v_call: TRBV5-1; j_call: TRBJ1-4; clone_size: -; d_call: TRBD1; cdr3_nt: TGCGCCAGCAGCTTGGGGTTCCGGACAGGGTTACGGGAAAAACTGTTTTTT; cdr3_aa: CASSLGFRTGLREKLFF
v_call: TRBV20-1; j_call: TRBJ2-2; clone_size: -; d_call: TRBD2; cdr3_nt: TGCAGTGCTAGAGGCGGGGGTAACACCGGGGAGCTGTTTTTT; cdr3_aa: CSARGGGNTGELFF
v_call: TRBV19; j_call: TRBJ2-4; clone_size: -; d_call: TRBD2; cdr3_nt: TGTGCCAGTCGACTAGCGGGAGGGATTGGCATTCAGTACTTC; cdr3_aa: CASRLAGGIGIQYF
v_call: TRBV13; j_call: TRBJ2-1; clone_size: -; d_call: -; cdr3_nt: TGTGCCAGCAGCTTTCTCCGCAATGAGCAGTTCTTC; cdr3_aa: CASSFLRNEQFF
v_call: TRBV20-1; j_call: TRBJ1-2; clone_size: -; d_call: -; cdr3_nt: TGCAGTGCTAGTGTCGGAGTACATGGCTACACCTTC; cdr3_aa: CSASVGVHGYTF
v_call: TRBV7-2; j_call: TRBJ2-2; clone_size: -; d_call: TRBD2; cdr3_nt: TGTGCCAGCAGCCGAGGCCGCGGGGGGGCTCGGACCGGGGAGCTGTTTTTT; cdr3_aa: CASSRGRGGARTGELFF